The rows below give T cell receptor beta chains drawn from one sample of a study of control samples from healthy donors and cancer patients. Assay: immunoSEQ multiplex PCR; the TCRdb copy retains only in-frame clones and omits some. This repertoire shows about 120,000 clones, 80% to 90% found once; its top ten account for approximately 39%. The sample comprised blood. The receptors stem from a man in his fifties or sixties in good health. CDR3s include the opening cysteine and the closing phenylalanine or tryptophan. Each record gives: D gene, V gene, J gene, clone size, CDR3 protein, CDR3 DNA. A D gene is named only where the DNA matches it firmly. Where a row states a size, it is once, few, many or the class of an expanded clone; other rows omit it.

d_call: NA; v_call: TRBV6-5; j_call: TRBJ1-3; clone_size: NA; cdr3_aa: CASSYSVMFSGNTIYF; cdr3_nt: TGTGCCAGCAGTTACTCAGTCATGTTCTCTGGAAACACCATATATTTT
d_call: TRBD2; v_call: TRBV6-2/TRBV6-3; j_call: TRBJ2-5; clone_size: NA; cdr3_aa: CASSLAGGPETQYF; cdr3_nt: TGTGCCAGCAGTTTGGCGGGGGGGCCCGAGACCCAGTACTTC
d_call: TRBD2; v_call: TRBV5-1; j_call: TRBJ2-7; clone_size: NA; cdr3_aa: CASSLGTSGPREQYF; cdr3_nt: TGCGCCAGCAGCTTAGGGACTAGCGGTCCCAGGGAGCAGTACTTC
d_call: TRBD2; v_call: TRBV9; j_call: TRBJ2-5; clone_size: NA; cdr3_aa: CASSVGVSGSQETQYF; cdr3_nt: TGTGCCAGCAGCGTAGGCGTTAGCGGGAGCCAAGAGACCCAGTACTTC
d_call: NA; v_call: TRBV6-5; j_call: TRBJ1-2; clone_size: NA; cdr3_aa: CASSTANYGYTF; cdr3_nt: TGTGCCAGCAGTACAGCGAACTATGGCTACACCTTC
d_call: TRBD2; v_call: TRBV3-1/TRBV3-2; j_call: TRBJ2-1; clone_size: once; cdr3_aa: CASSRLAAKEQFF; cdr3_nt: TGTGCCAGCAGCCGGCTAGCGGCGAAGGAGCAGTTCTTC
d_call: NA; v_call: TRBV30; j_call: TRBJ2-6; clone_size: NA; cdr3_aa: CAWSLERLGANVLTF; cdr3_nt: TGTGCCTGGAGTCTGGAGAGACTCGGGGCCAACGTCCTGACTTTC
d_call: TRBD1; v_call: TRBV13; j_call: TRBJ1-1; clone_size: NA; cdr3_aa: CASSWGQGAVNTEAFF; cdr3_nt: TGTGCCAGCAGTTGGGGACAGGGGGCTGTGAACACTGAAGCTTTCTTT
d_call: NA; v_call: TRBV9; j_call: TRBJ1-2; clone_size: NA; cdr3_aa: CASDEPGYTF; cdr3_nt: TGTGCCAGCGATGAGCCTGGCTACACCTTC
d_call: TRBD1; v_call: TRBV18; j_call: TRBJ1-1; clone_size: NA; cdr3_aa: CASSPGQGAGADTEAFF; cdr3_nt: TGTGCCAGCTCACCCGGACAGGGGGCCGGGGCGGACACTGAAGCTTTCTTT
d_call: NA; v_call: TRBV20-1; j_call: TRBJ2-7; clone_size: NA; cdr3_aa: CSASGQIYSYEQYF; cdr3_nt: TGCAGTGCTAGTGGACAGATTTACTCCTACGAGCAGTACTTC
d_call: NA; v_call: TRBV18; j_call: TRBJ1-4; clone_size: once; cdr3_aa: CASSPRELSGEKLFF; cdr3_nt: TGTGCCAGCTCACCACGGGAGCTCTCAGGAGAAAAACTGTTTTTT
d_call: NA; v_call: TRBV29-1; j_call: TRBJ1-1; clone_size: NA; cdr3_aa: CSVIKRNTEAFF; cdr3_nt: TGCAGCGTTATCAAGAGGAACACTGAAGCTTTCTTT
d_call: TRBD1; v_call: TRBV29-1; j_call: TRBJ2-7; clone_size: few; cdr3_aa: CSVSPGQAYEQYF; cdr3_nt: TGCAGCGTTTCCCCGGGACAGGCCTACGAGCAGTACTTC
d_call: TRBD1; v_call: TRBV11-3; j_call: TRBJ2-1; clone_size: NA; cdr3_aa: CASSPRTGVDEQFF; cdr3_nt: TGTGCCAGCAGCCCCCGGACAGGGGTTGATGAGCAGTTCTTC
d_call: TRBD1; v_call: TRBV6-5; j_call: TRBJ2-2; clone_size: NA; cdr3_aa: CASSYRDRVFTGELFF; cdr3_nt: TGTGCCAGCAGTTACCGGGACAGGGTATTCACCGGGGAGCTGTTTTTT
d_call: NA; v_call: TRBV27; j_call: TRBJ1-1; clone_size: NA; cdr3_aa: CASALRGGGTEAFF; cdr3_nt: TGTGCCAGCGCCCTTCGGGGGGGTGGCACTGAAGCTTTCTTT
d_call: NA; v_call: TRBV6-6; j_call: TRBJ2-6; clone_size: NA; cdr3_aa: CASRHLAGANVLTF; cdr3_nt: TGTGCCAGTAGACACTTAGCGGGGGCCAACGTCCTGACTTTC
d_call: TRBD2; v_call: TRBV3-1/TRBV3-2; j_call: TRBJ2-5; clone_size: once; cdr3_aa: CASSQDRASGGAKTQYF; cdr3_nt: TGTGCCAGCAGCCAAGATCGGGCGAGCGGGGGGGCGAAGACCCAGTACTTC
d_call: TRBD1; v_call: TRBV11-2; j_call: TRBJ2-6; clone_size: NA; cdr3_aa: CANRGGGANVLTF; cdr3_nt: TGTGCCAACAGGGGTGGAGGGGCCAACGTCCTGACTTTC
d_call: TRBD1; v_call: TRBV11-1; j_call: TRBJ2-5; clone_size: NA; cdr3_aa: CASSLGDSLQETQYF; cdr3_nt: TGTGCCAGCAGCTTAGGGGACAGCCTCCAAGAGACCCAGTACTTC
d_call: NA; v_call: TRBV5-5; j_call: TRBJ2-5; clone_size: once; cdr3_aa: CASSLEVLGGETQYF; cdr3_nt: TGTGCCAGCAGCTTGGAAGTTCTGGGGGGAGAGACCCAGTACTTC
d_call: NA; v_call: TRBV21-1; j_call: TRBJ2-5; clone_size: few; cdr3_aa: CASYRGQETQYF; cdr3_nt: TGTGCCAGTTACAGGGGCCAAGAGACCCAGTACTTC
d_call: TRBD1; v_call: TRBV9; j_call: TRBJ1-1; clone_size: NA; cdr3_aa: CASSVSGTGGTEAFF; cdr3_nt: TGTGCCAGCAGCGTCTCCGGGACAGGGGGCACTGAAGCTTTCTTT
d_call: NA; v_call: TRBV7-9; j_call: TRBJ2-2; clone_size: NA; cdr3_aa: CASSPSGPGELFF; cdr3_nt: TGTGCCAGCAGTCCGTCGGGACCCGGGGAGCTGTTTTTT
d_call: TRBD2; v_call: TRBV9; j_call: TRBJ2-1; clone_size: NA; cdr3_aa: CASSAGGGISYNEQFF; cdr3_nt: TGTGCCAGCAGCGCTGGGGGGGGGATTTCCTACAATGAGCAGTTCTTC
d_call: NA; v_call: TRBV15; j_call: TRBJ1-1; clone_size: NA; cdr3_aa: CATSRGTAHNTEAFF; cdr3_nt: TGTGCCACCAGCAGAGGGACAGCTCATAACACTGAAGCTTTCTTT
d_call: NA; v_call: TRBV15; j_call: TRBJ2-5; clone_size: once; cdr3_aa: CATSRQGQETQYF; cdr3_nt: TGTGCCACCAGCAGACAGGGCCAAGAGACCCAGTACTTC
d_call: NA; v_call: TRBV2; j_call: TRBJ1-1; clone_size: NA; cdr3_aa: CASSEDSWNTEAFF; cdr3_nt: TGTGCCAGCAGTGAGGACAGCTGGAACACTGAAGCTTTCTTT
d_call: NA; v_call: TRBV3-1/TRBV3-2; j_call: TRBJ2-7; clone_size: NA; cdr3_aa: CASSYGTAAYEQYF; cdr3_nt: TGTGCCAGCAGCTACGGGACGGCGGCCTACGAGCAGTACTTC
d_call: NA; v_call: TRBV7-2; j_call: TRBJ1-2; clone_size: NA; cdr3_aa: CASSLELYGYTF; cdr3_nt: TGTGCCAGCAGCTTAGAACTCTATGGCTACACCTTC
d_call: TRBD2; v_call: TRBV19; j_call: TRBJ2-7; clone_size: NA; cdr3_aa: CASSISGGARVYEQYF; cdr3_nt: TGTGCCAGTAGTATATCCGGGGGGGCCAGAGTTTACGAGCAGTACTTC
d_call: NA; v_call: TRBV9; j_call: TRBJ1-6; clone_size: NA; cdr3_aa: CASSVGGFNSPLHF; cdr3_nt: TGTGCCAGCAGCGTAGGGGGGTTTAATTCACCCCTCCACTTT
d_call: TRBD1; v_call: TRBV10-3; j_call: TRBJ1-2; clone_size: NA; cdr3_aa: CAISGRTGASIEGGYTF; cdr3_nt: TGTGCCATCAGTGGCCGGACAGGGGCCTCCATTGAGGGTGGCTACACCTTC
d_call: NA; v_call: TRBV10-3; j_call: TRBJ1-1; clone_size: few; cdr3_aa: CAINPGGTTEAFF; cdr3_nt: TGTGCCATCAACCCTGGGGGGACCACTGAAGCTTTCTTT
d_call: TRBD1; v_call: TRBV27; j_call: TRBJ1-2; clone_size: NA; cdr3_aa: CASRGLGTGDYGYTF; cdr3_nt: TGTGCCAGCAGAGGCCTCGGGACAGGGGACTATGGCTACACCTTC
d_call: NA; v_call: TRBV11-2; j_call: TRBJ1-1; clone_size: NA; cdr3_aa: CASSRRNTEAFF; cdr3_nt: TGTGCCAGCAGTAGGCGGAACACTGAAGCTTTCTTT
d_call: TRBD2; v_call: TRBV4-2; j_call: TRBJ2-1; clone_size: NA; cdr3_aa: CASSQGSGVTRNEQFF; cdr3_nt: TGTGCCAGCAGCCAAGGGAGCGGGGTCACGAGGAATGAGCAGTTCTTC
d_call: NA; v_call: TRBV5-8; j_call: TRBJ2-2; clone_size: NA; cdr3_aa: CASSLRQGTGELFF; cdr3_nt: TGTGCCAGCAGCTTGAGGCAGGGCACCGGGGAGCTGTTTTTT
d_call: NA; v_call: TRBV30; j_call: TRBJ2-2; clone_size: few; cdr3_aa: CAWSVLPNTGELFF; cdr3_nt: TGTGCCTGGAGTGTACTCCCGAACACCGGGGAGCTGTTTTTT
d_call: TRBD1; v_call: TRBV27; j_call: TRBJ2-5; clone_size: NA; cdr3_aa: CASSLLTKDRVGTQYF; cdr3_nt: TGTGCCAGCAGTTTACTTACCAAGGACAGGGTCGGGACCCAGTACTTC
d_call: TRBD1; v_call: TRBV5-1; j_call: TRBJ1-2; clone_size: NA; cdr3_aa: CASSLRQGGHYGYTF; cdr3_nt: TGCGCCAGCAGCCTGCGACAGGGGGGTCACTATGGCTACACCTTC
d_call: TRBD2; v_call: TRBV9; j_call: TRBJ2-1; clone_size: NA; cdr3_aa: CASSRLLTRASGGPNEQFF; cdr3_nt: TGTGCCAGCAGCAGATTGCTCACTAGGGCTAGCGGGGGGCCCAATGAGCAGTTCTTC
d_call: NA; v_call: TRBV11-2; j_call: TRBJ1-3; clone_size: NA; cdr3_aa: CASSLDWGNTIYF; cdr3_nt: TGTGCCAGCAGCTTAGATTGGGGAAACACCATATATTTT
d_call: NA; v_call: TRBV4-3; j_call: TRBJ1-2; clone_size: NA; cdr3_aa: CASSQDSGFYGYTF; cdr3_nt: TGCGCCAGCAGCCAAGATAGTGGGTTTTATGGCTACACCTTC
d_call: TRBD1; v_call: TRBV6-5; j_call: TRBJ1-2; clone_size: NA; cdr3_aa: CASQRTGRDYGYTF; cdr3_nt: TGTGCCAGTCAAAGGACAGGGCGGGACTATGGCTACACCTTC
d_call: TRBD1; v_call: TRBV10-3; j_call: TRBJ2-7; clone_size: NA; cdr3_aa: CAISTGGYEQYF; cdr3_nt: TGTGCCATCAGTACAGGGGGCTACGAGCAGTACTTC
d_call: TRBD1; v_call: TRBV5-6; j_call: TRBJ1-1; clone_size: NA; cdr3_aa: CASSFPRGRTEAFF; cdr3_nt: TGTGCCAGCAGCTTCCCCAGGGGGAGGACTGAAGCTTTCTTT
d_call: NA; v_call: TRBV27; j_call: TRBJ1-2; clone_size: NA; cdr3_aa: CASSPLSDTGGYTF; cdr3_nt: TGTGCCAGCAGTCCCCTTAGTGACACCGGGGGCTACACCTTC
d_call: NA; v_call: TRBV5-1; j_call: TRBJ2-5; clone_size: NA; cdr3_aa: CASSPDRQETQYF; cdr3_nt: TGCGCCAGCAGCCCGGACAGACAAGAGACCCAGTACTTC
d_call: TRBD2; v_call: TRBV2; j_call: TRBJ2-7; clone_size: few; cdr3_aa: CASSGGTSGWDEQYF; cdr3_nt: TGTGCCAGCAGTGGGGGGACTAGCGGATGGGACGAGCAGTACTTC
d_call: TRBD1; v_call: TRBV29-1; j_call: TRBJ1-1; clone_size: NA; cdr3_aa: CSVFRRGLGYGAEAFF; cdr3_nt: TGCAGCGTATTTAGAAGGGGGCTAGGGTACGGCGCTGAAGCTTTCTTT
d_call: NA; v_call: TRBV6-5; j_call: TRBJ1-1; clone_size: NA; cdr3_aa: CASNPHRDTEAFF; cdr3_nt: TGTGCCAGCAACCCTCACAGGGACACTGAAGCTTTCTTT
d_call: NA; v_call: TRBV11-2; j_call: TRBJ2-3; clone_size: NA; cdr3_aa: CASSPRQPLYTQYF; cdr3_nt: TGTGCCAGCAGCCCACGACAGCCACTTTATACGCAGTATTTT
d_call: NA; v_call: TRBV6-5; j_call: TRBJ2-1; clone_size: NA; cdr3_aa: CASSYSRWSSYNEQFF; cdr3_nt: TGTGCCAGCAGTTACTCTCGATGGAGCTCCTACAATGAGCAGTTCTTC
d_call: NA; v_call: TRBV21-1; j_call: TRBJ1-1; clone_size: NA; cdr3_aa: CASSIEGITGPTSMNTEAFF; cdr3_nt: TGTGCCAGCAGCATTGAAGGGATAACCGGGCCAACCTCTATGAACACTGAAGCTTTCTTT